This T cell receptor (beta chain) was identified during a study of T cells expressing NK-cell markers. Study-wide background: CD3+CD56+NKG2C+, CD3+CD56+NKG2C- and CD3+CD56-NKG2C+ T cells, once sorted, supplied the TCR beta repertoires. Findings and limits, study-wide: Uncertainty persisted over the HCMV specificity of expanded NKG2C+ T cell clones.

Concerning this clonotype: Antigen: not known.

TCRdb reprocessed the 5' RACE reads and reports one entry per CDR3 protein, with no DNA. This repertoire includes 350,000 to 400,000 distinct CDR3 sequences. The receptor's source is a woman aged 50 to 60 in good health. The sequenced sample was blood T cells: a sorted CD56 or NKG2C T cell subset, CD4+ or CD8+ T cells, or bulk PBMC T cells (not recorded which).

The CDR3 protein is CATTAGASQYF. The rearrangement joins TRBV27 to TRBJ2-3; TCRdb picks TRBD1, but there is no DNA to check that call. The germline gives CDR1 MNHEY, CDR2 SMNVEV (reference sequence). The CDR3 loop spans 11 amino acids.